This T cell receptor (beta chain) was sequenced during a study of blood T cells in healthy people across ages. Study-level points and caveats: From one million sequenced T cells, diversity estimates were lower bounds.

Details on this clonotype: The antigen is not known.

Germline V gene lookup returns CDR1 ENHRY and CDR2 SYGVKD. CDR3 length equals 13 residues. Trimming removed 0 bases from V and 6 bases from J, with 9 bases in between. The extraction recovered at least 5.5 micrograms of total RNA per sample. A J-beta primer mix and a sample-barcoded 5' primer were used in a second PCR of roughly 7 to 12 cycles. TCRdb called the 5' RACE reads again in MiXCR, with one record for every CDR3 protein. The repertoire holds 1.2 million to 1.5 million distinct CDR3 sequences, with approximately 59% as singletons. The material sequenced was blood. This chain uses TRBV10-3 with TRBJ2-7; D is unclear. The clonotype originates from a man aged 18 to 29 in good health. CDR3 loop: CAISESELPEQYF. CDR3 nucleotides: TGTGCCATCAGTGAGTCCGAGCTTCCCGAGCAGTACTTC.